One sample yielded the 24 T cell receptor beta chains listed below, sequenced in a study of Ad26.COV2.S vaccination and SARS-CoV-2 variants. Described treatment: around 19 received Ad26.COV2.S at low or high dose, single or two shots; 5 received placebo; per-sample allocation not given. Specimen acquisition occurred on day 63 following the initial vaccine or placebo injection. The assay was immunoSEQ multiplex PCR, and TCRdb's table has in-frame clones only and misses some. Of 410,000 or so clones in the sample, 92% were seen once. The material was peripheral blood, obtained in a trial of Ad26.COV2.S vaccine versus placebo. These receptors all stem from a person aged 18-60 years who received the Ad26.COV2.S COVID-19 vaccine or a placebo.

V usage is TRBV27 and J usage is TRBJ2-7, with D unclear. The V gene lost 6 bases and the J gene lost 7 bases, with 16 bases spanning the gap. This CDR3 is built from 13 residues. Germline V gives CDR1 MNHEY, CDR2 SMNVEV (reference sequence). The CDR3 coding sequence is TGTGCCAGCAGAAGCTGGACCGCCCTTGAGCAGTACTTC. Translated, it gives CASRSWTALEQYF.

This clone was seen just once. The V gene is TRBV6-4, the J gene TRBJ2-3; possibly TRBD2 for D (6 bases). Germline CDR1 reads MRHNA; CDR2 reads SNTAGT. The CDR3 has 18 amino acids. Trimming took off 6 bases at V and 4 bases at J, with 26 bases between the two ends. This CDR3 reads CASSQPTPPRGLPDTQYF. CDR3 DNA sequence: TGTGCCAGCAGCCAACCTACCCCCCCACGGGGGTTGCCAGATACGCAGTATTTT.

CDR3 in amino acids: CASSQDENTIYF. The CDR3 region has the DNA TGCGCCAGCAGCCAAGATGAAAACACCATATATTTT. The genes are TRBV4-1 and TRBJ1-3; D gene ambiguous. The CDR3 extends over 12 amino acids. Germline CDR1 reads MGHRA; CDR2 reads YSYEKL. Trimming took 0 bases from V and 6 from J, leaving 3 bases between them.

This clone was seen a single time. This chain joins TRBV9 and TRBJ2-3, with 10 bases lining up with TRBD2. Trimming removed 4 bases from V and 5 bases from J; junction bases left unmatched: 16. The CDR3 totals 18 residues. Looked up from germline, CDR1 is SGDLS and CDR2 is YYNGEE. This chain's CDR3 is CASSRTGDKRGGGDTQYF. CDR3 bases: TGTGCCAGCAGCCGAACGGGTGACAAGCGGGGGGGCGGAGATACGCAGTATTTT. Based on the CDR3 plus reference TRBV9 and TRBJ2-3, the full variable domain is DSGVTQTPKHLITATGQRVTLRCSPRSGDLSVYWYQQSLDQGLQFLIQYYNGEERAKGNILERFSAQQFPDLHSELNLSSLELGDSALYFCASSRTGDKRGGGDTQYFGPGTRLTVL.

This chain uses TRBV10-1 with TRBJ2-7; D ambiguous. Germline V lookup: CDR1 WNHNN, CDR2 SYGVQD (reference sequence). V gave up 8 bases and J gave up 1 base, with 18 bases separating them. The CDR3 spans 15 residues. The CDR3 spells CASPPTWDWSYEQYF. The CDR3 DNA is TGCGCCAGCCCCCCCACTTGGGATTGGTCCTACGAGCAGTACTTC.

The CDR3 region is CASSYQGLPGNEQFF. The DNA for the CDR3 is TGTGCCAGCAGTTATCAGGGTCTCCCAGGGAATGAGCAGTTCTTC. V usage is TRBV6-2 or TRBV6-3 and J usage is TRBJ2-1; tentative D call: TRBD1 (5 bases). The CDR3 sequence is 15 residues long. Trimming left V 3 bases short and J 7 bases short, with 16 bases between. Germline V lookup: CDR1 MNHEY, CDR2 SVGEGT.

The chain has TRBV28 and TRBJ1-5; 10 nucleotides agree with TRBD1. Per the germline V gene, CDR1 is MDHEN and CDR2 is SYDVKM. The V and J ends lost 5 bases and 9 bases, in that order; junction bases with no gene match: 10. The CDR3 length is 15 residues. CDR3 sequence reads: CASSADRGEYRPQHF. CDR3 sequence (DNA): TGTGCCAGCAGTGCGGACAGGGGGGAATACCGGCCCCAGCATTTT.

This chain links TRBV4-3 with TRBJ1-4; 10 bases agree with TRBD1. This CDR3 region has 19 residues. Unmatched junction bases numbered 17, after V lost 3 bases and J lost 7 bases. Germline CDR1 LGHNA, CDR2 YSLEER. The DNA for the CDR3 is TGCGCCAGCAGCCACGTCGGACGCCGGGGGACAGGGGTCGGTGAAAAACTGTTTTTT. Translated: CASSHVGRRGTGVGEKLFF.

The chain employs TRBV19 and TRBJ2-7, with unresolved D. The CDR3 contains 13 residues. CDR1 is LNHDA, CDR2 SQIVND, per germline (reference sequence). V lost 3 bases, J lost 2 bases, and 8 bases lay in between. CDR3 bases: TGTGCCAGTAGTATTGGGATAACCTACGAGCAGTACTTC. It translates to CASSIGITYEQYF. The whole variable domain, filled in from reference TRBV19 and TRBJ2-7, reads DGGITQSPKYLFRKEGQNVTLSCEQNLNHDAMYWYRQDPGQGLRLIYYSQIVNDFQKGDIAEGYSVSREKKESFPLTVTSAQKNPTAFYLCASSIGITYEQYFGPGTRLTVT.

The rearrangement joins TRBV7-8 to TRBJ2-1; 9 positions match TRBD1. V lost 5 bases and J lost 4; bases outside the gene matches: 6. The CDR3 consists of 15 residues. Germline CDR1 and CDR2: SGHVS and FQNEAQ. The CDR3 here is CASSHPGTGYNEQFF. The CDR3 DNA reads as TGTGCCAGCAGCCATCCAGGGACAGGGTACAATGAGCAGTTCTTC.

V is TRBV6-2 or TRBV6-3 and J is TRBJ2-5; TRBD1 aligns across 11 bases. The CDR3 covers 16 residues. In germline, CDR1 is MNHEY, CDR2 SVGEGT. The trim removed 3 bases at V and 2 bases at J, leaving 5 bases unmatched. The CDR3 nucleotides are TGTGCCAGCAGTTATGGGACAGGGGGAAATCAAGAGACCCAGTACTTC. Translation: CASSYGTGGNQETQYF.

The rearrangement uses TRBV6-5 and TRBJ1-6, with no clear D. This CDR3 comprises 11 residues. CDR1 is MNHEY and CDR2 is SVGAGI in the germline V gene. V was clipped by 4 bases and J by 15 bases, with 10 bases between them. The CDR3 sequence: CASSLSVVLHF. In nucleotides, the CDR3 is TGTGCCAGCAGTTTGTCAGTCGTCCTCCACTTT.

The J gene is TRBJ2-3, the V gene TRBV11-2; no definite D call. Between the trimmed V and J ends, which lost 2 bases and 2 bases, there was a span of 2 bases. This CDR3 has 12 residues. The germline V gene has CDR1 SGHAT and CDR2 FQNNGV. In DNA, the CDR3 is TGTGCCAGCAGCTTACCCACAGATACGCAGTATTTT. Translation: CASSLPTDTQYF.

The chain couples TRBV5-1 to TRBJ1-5, with no clear D. The CDR3 loop spans 15 amino acids. Trimming removed 0 bases from V and 0 bases from J, with 7 bases in between. The germline CDR1 and CDR2 sequences are SGHRS and YFSETQ. CDR3 residues: CASSLGPNSNQPQHF. Written as DNA, the CDR3 is TGCGCCAGCAGCTTGGGGCCTAATAGCAATCAGCCCCAGCATTTT.

This chain links TRBV7-2 with TRBJ2-3, with 8 positions matching TRBD2. The junction had 17 bases not matched to a gene; V was cut back by 3 bases and J by 6 bases. CDR1 and CDR2 from the germline V gene are SGHTA and FQGNSA. This CDR3 has 18 residues. The CDR3 region is CASSFFPGGSGGADTQYF. As DNA, the CDR3 is TGTGCCAGCAGCTTCTTTCCCGGCGGGAGCGGGGGAGCGGATACGCAGTATTTT.

V and J are TRBV5-1 and TRBJ2-5; D is possibly TRBD1 (5 bases). The CDR3 sequence is 15 residues long. Germline CDR1 is SGHRS and CDR2 is YFSETQ. The germline V and J ends were trimmed by 0 bases and 5 bases, with 14 bases remaining between them. CDR3 coding DNA: TGCGCCAGCAGCTTGGATCGGATGTCAGGGGAGACCCAGTACTTC. This encodes CASSLDRMSGETQYF. Full variable domain (rest looked up from reference TRBV5-1 and TRBJ2-5): KAGVTQTPRYLIKTRGQQVTLSCSPISGHRSVSWYQQTPGQGLQFLFEYFSETQRNKGNFPGRFSGRQFSNSRSEMNVSTLELGDSALYLCASSLDRMSGETQYFGPGTRLLVL.

This clone was observed a handful of times. The rearrangement joins TRBV6-1 to TRBJ1-5; 8 bases map to TRBD1. Per the germline V gene, CDR1 is MNHNS and CDR2 is SASEGT. The CDR3 covers 14 residues. With V trimmed by 2 bases and J by 7 bases, 4 bases remained unmatched. The CDR3 sequence: CASSEQGAPQPQHF. The CDR3, as DNA: TGTGCCAGCAGTGAACAGGGGGCACCGCAGCCCCAGCATTTT.

The CDR3 DNA reads as TGTGCCAGCAGTGAACGGGACAATCGAGGCTACACCTTC. Amino acids: CASSERDNRGYTF. The J gene is TRBJ1-2, the V gene TRBV6-1, with D possibly TRBD1 on 6 matching bases. Germline values: CDR1 MNHNS, CDR2 SASEGT. This CDR3 comprises 13 residues. V was shortened by 2 bases and J by 8 bases, with 12 bases between the two germline ends.

The J gene is TRBJ1-6, the V gene TRBV7-6; perhaps TRBD1 as D (6 bases). V was trimmed by 6 bases and J by 1 base, leaving 19 bases between them. The CDR3 sequence is 18 residues long. In germline, CDR1 is SGHVS, CDR2 FNYEAQ. The CDR3 protein is CASSSTRGLRSYNSPLHF. Here the CDR3 DNA reads TGTGCCAGCAGTTCGACAAGGGGGTTACGTTCCTATAATTCACCCCTCCACTTT.

This clone showed up just once. V usage is TRBV29-1 and J usage is TRBJ2-7; D gene ambiguous. Germline V CDR1 and CDR2: SQVTM, ANQGSEA. The CDR3 length is 12 residues. Trimming removed 4 bases at V and 0 bases at J, with 7 bases between. The CDR3 DNA reads TGCAGCGTTGTGGGCAACTCCTACGAGCAGTACTTC. Protein: CSVVGNSYEQYF.

The chain has TRBV5-4 and TRBJ1-5, with D perhaps TRBD1 (5 bases). The germline V and J ends were trimmed by 1 base and 1 base, with 12 bases remaining between them. The V gene's germline CDR1 is SGHNT and CDR2 YYREEE (reference sequence). The CDR3 contains 16 residues. The CDR3 nucleotides read TGTGCCAGCAGCTTGTTGGGCGAGGGGAGCAATCAGCCCCAGCATTTT. It translates to CASSLLGEGSNQPQHF.

The chain is built from TRBV6-5 and TRBJ2-3; D is perhaps TRBD2 (6 bases). The CDR3 spans 14 residues. CDR1 is MNHEY, CDR2 SVGAGI, per germline. Trimming took 7 bases from V and 0 from J, leaving 11 bases between them. The CDR3 reads CASNRRGSTDTQYF. CDR3 nucleotide sequence: TGTGCCAGCAACAGGCGGGGAAGCACAGATACGCAGTATTTT.

The V and J genes are TRBV30 and TRBJ1-3; 7 nucleotides line up with TRBD1. The trim removed 3 bases at V and 0 bases at J, leaving 5 bases unmatched. Germline V gene data show CDR1 as GTSNPN and CDR2 as SVGIG (reference sequence). This CDR3 is 15 amino acids long. CDR3 amino acids: CAWRGDSTSGNTIYF. In DNA, the CDR3 is TGTGCCTGGAGGGGGGACAGCACCTCTGGAAACACCATATATTTT.

This chain joins TRBV7-9 and TRBJ2-7; 8 bases agree with TRBD1. CDR1 and CDR2 from the germline V gene are SEHNR and FQNEAQ (reference sequence). V lost 2 bases to trimming and J lost 0 bases; unmatched junction nucleotides: 15. The CDR3 spans 19 residues. The DNA for the CDR3 is TGTGCCAGCAGCTTACCGGTCCCCGACTACAGGGGGTCCTCCTACGAGCAGTACTTC. Translation gives CASSLPVPDYRGSSYEQYF.